This TCR beta chain was identified in a study of CD8 T cells in Susac syndrome. TEMRA cells were FACS-enriched and CD8+ and CD4+ T cells negatively isolated. Random hexamers primed reverse transcription of roughly 0.5 to 1 ug RNA. TCRdb processed the immunoSEQ multiplex PCR reads anew with MiXCR; each CDR3 protein has one entry. The data contain some 130,000 distinct CDR3 sequences, 95% of them singletons. The CDR3 consists of 13 residues. Germline V lookup: CDR1 SNHLY, CDR2 FYNNEI. The V and J ends lost 3 bases and 6 bases respectively, with 11 bases between them. The chain joins TRBV2 to TRBJ1-2; D is perhaps TRBD1 (5 bases). Sequencing was carried out using CD8+ T cells from PBMCs. The receptor comes from a human donor with Susac syndrome. The CDR3, as DNA: TGTGCCAGCAGTGAGTCCAGGGAGGATGGCTACACCTTC. Its translation: CASSESREDGYTF.